The present TCR beta chain was sequenced within a study of shared clonotypes between healthy human individuals. Whole-study context: With ages of 18 to 49, the donors were two women and a few men.

Per the original methods: Junction-only sequences without quality scores came from ImmunoSEQ, so filtering differed. Repertoires were generated with immunoSEQ multiplex PCR, while TCRdb's copy carries only in-frame clones and drops some. V and J calls and clone size come straight from that table; D and trimming were deduced from the DNA. The profile shows roughly 500,000 clones, about 84% of them singletons. This clone was counted at least ten times. In the same sample, other DNA sequences code for this CDR3. Trimming cost V 4 bases and J 7 bases, with 14 bases left between them. The germline V gene encodes CDR1 SGHRS and CDR2 YFSETQ. This CDR3 comprises 14 residues.

The chain is built from TRBV5-1 and TRBJ1-4; D gene uncertain. Source material: PBMCs. This sequence originates from a woman aged 35 to 49 in good health. Some clones in this sample may be carry-over from other donors' samples. DNA of the CDR3: TGCGCCAGCAGCCCCTCCGGAGGGCGTGAAAAACTGTTTTTT. Its protein product is CASSPSGGREKLFF.